The clone carrying this TCR beta chain came up a few times. Antigen: not known. This entry is derived from a study of cytomegalovirus exposure and HLA in healthy donors. Background on the study: The roughly 700 first-cohort repertoires shared a platform with the 100 to 150 validation repertoires, as reported in a later analysis.

Study-level results: Per published reports, the classifier diagnosed cytomegalovirus status with high specificity and sensitivity.

This table comes from immunoSEQ multiplex PCR, and its TCRdb copy is limited to in-frame clones, with some not included. The sample has about 66,000 clones, about 96% seen once. This CDR3 has 14 amino acids. Germline V gene sequence: CDR1 SQVTM, CDR2 ANQGSEA. V was clipped by 5 bases and J by 5 bases; unmatched bases: 7. The donors were in the approximately 120-subject validation cohort, distinct from the approximately 700-subject first cohort. This receptor was identified in a man between 18 and 35 years old in good health and CMV-seronegative. The sample was PBMCs. This rearrangement joins TRBV29-1 to TRBJ2-5, with TRBD2 matching over 11 bases. This CDR3 is CSVPGLADSETQYF. The CDR3 DNA reads as TGCAGCGTTCCGGGACTAGCGGACTCCGAGACCCAGTACTTC.